The next 18 T cell receptor beta chains were all read from a single sample in a study of blood T cells in healthy people across ages. Next came a second PCR, run for about 6 to 12 cycles, which used a sample-barcoded 5' primer along with a J-beta primer mix. A single record per CDR3 protein comes from TCRdb applying MiXCR to the 5' RACE reads. The table has some 1.5 million distinct CDR3 sequences, roughly 30% seen once; the top ten hold 7% to 9%. The sample consisted of blood. These receptors all come from a woman in her 30s in good health.

The gene calls are TRBV6-1 and TRBJ1-2; no clear D gene. Germline CDR1 reads MNHNS; CDR2 reads SASEGT. With 6 bases removed from V and 10 bases from J, the gap between germline ends came to 12 bases. This CDR3 spans 11 amino acids. In DNA form, the CDR3 reads TGTGCCAGCAGCGATACAAGGGACTACACCTTC. Amino acids: CASSDTRDYTF.

This clonotype was observed once. The chain has TRBV9 and TRBJ1-3, with 9 bases fitting TRBD1. CDR1 is SGDLS and CDR2 is YYNGEE in the germline V gene. After removal of 4 bases from V and 0 bases from J, the junction contained 2 bases not matched to a gene. The CDR3 consists of 15 residues. The CDR3, as DNA: TGTGCCAGCAGCCAGGGACAGGGCTCTGGAAACACCATATATTTT. Residues: CASSQGQGSGNTIYF.

The gene calls are TRBV7-9 and TRBJ2-4; D is possibly TRBD1 (7 bases). CDR1 is SEHNR, CDR2 FQNEAQ, per germline (reference sequence). The CDR3 is 13 residues long. Trimming removed 3 bases from V and 8 bases from J, with 11 bases in between. For the CDR3, the DNA is TGTGCCAGCAGCTTTCAGGGGGGAGACATTCAGTACTTC. The encoded protein is CASSFQGGDIQYF.

The chain uses TRBV7-3 and TRBJ2-5, with D perhaps being TRBD1 or TRBD2 (6 bases each). The germline V gene encodes CDR1 SGHTA and CDR2 FQGTGA. V shed 2 bases and J shed 4 bases, with 14 bases lying between them. The CDR3 is 15 amino acids. CDR3 in amino acids: CASSLGGGRAETQYF. The CDR3 DNA follows: TGTGCCAGCAGCTTAGGAGGGGGAAGGGCAGAGACCCAGTACTTC.

This clonotype showed up just a few times. CDR3 sequence reads: CASGLAGTYEQFF. CDR3 in DNA: TGTGCTAGTGGTTTGGCGGGGACCTACGAGCAGTTCTTC. The V call is TRBV12-5, the J call TRBJ2-1; D may match TRBD1 or TRBD2 (5 bases each). Germline V gives CDR1 LGHNT, CDR2 FRNRAP. V was shortened by 1 base and J by 10 bases, with 11 bases between the two germline ends. The CDR3 length is 13 residues.

This clonotype was observed many times. This chain connects TRBV28 to TRBJ2-7, with D uncertain. There are 12 residues in the CDR3. Germline loops: CDR1 MDHEN, CDR2 SYDVKM. Between the trimmed V and J ends, which lost 5 bases and 6 bases, there was a span of 11 bases. The CDR3 sequence is CASSVGWGEQYF. The CDR3 bases are TGTGCCAGCAGTGTGGGCTGGGGCGAGCAGTACTTC. The full variable domain, rest sourced from reference TRBV28 and TRBJ2-7, is DVKVTQSSRYLVKRTGEKVFLECVQDMDHENMFWYRQDPGLGLRLIYFSYDVKMKEKGDIPEGYSVSREKKERFSLILESASTNQTSMYLCASSVGWGEQYFGPGTRLTVT.

Comments on this clonotype: Germline is not matched at one junction end, which may reflect a read error. The chain links TRBV6-5 to TRBJ1-5, with D possibly being TRBD1 (6 bases). Per germline, CDR1 MNHEY and CDR2 SVGAGI. The CDR3 consists of 13 residues. The CDR3, as DNA: TGTACCAGCAGGAGGGGGGCGGAGCAGCCCCAGCATTTT. Translating gives CTSRRGAEQPQHF.

This clonotype was recorded many times. A much larger clone lies a single base off, so this may be a read error. This chain links TRBV20-1 with TRBJ2-1; the match to TRBD1 covers 9 bases. The DNA end favors TRBJ2-7, so the J call may be wrong. Germline V CDR1 and CDR2: DFQATT, SNEGSKA (reference sequence). The CDR3 consists of 14 residues. The CDR3 region has the DNA TGCAGTGCTAGGACAGGGGGATTATACAATGAGCAGTACTTC. Translation: CSARTGGLYNEQYF.

The chain links TRBV28 to TRBJ1-6; D possibly corresponds to TRBD1 (5 bases). CDR3 size: 16 residues. With 6 bases removed from V and 7 bases from J, the gap between germline ends came to 19 bases. Germline V gives CDR1 MDHEN, CDR2 SYDVKM. In DNA form, the CDR3 reads TGTGCCAGCAGAGCATCATCCGGGACGGGAAATTCACCCCTCCACTTT. This translates into CASRASSGTGNSPLHF.

The chain combines TRBV7-9 with TRBJ2-2; 8 positions match TRBD1. This CDR3 has 16 amino acids. V was pared by 1 base and J by 6 bases, with 7 bases of the junction left unmatched. From germline, CDR1 is SEHNR and CDR2 FQNEAQ (reference sequence). The CDR3 reads CASSLDRTGRSGELFF. For the CDR3, the DNA is TGTGCCAGCAGCTTAGATCGGACAGGGCGTTCCGGGGAGCTGTTTTTT.

V gene TRBV6-1 combines with J gene TRBJ1-6; D unresolved. Germline lookup yields CDR1 MNHNS and CDR2 SASEGT. The CDR3 is 12 residues long. V lost 1 base and J 9 bases, leaving 4 bases between the germline ends. Here the CDR3 reads CASSEVGSPLHF. The CDR3 DNA reads TGTGCCAGCAGTGAAGTGGGTTCACCCCTCCACTTT.

The chain recombines TRBV3-1 with TRBJ1-1, with D possibly matching TRBD1 (6 bases). The CDR3 length is 14 residues. Germline assignment: CDR1 LGHDT and CDR2 YNNKEL (reference sequence). V gave up 6 bases and J gave up 2 bases, with 13 bases separating them. The CDR3 loop is CASRQRTVNTEAFF. CDR3 DNA sequence: TGTGCCAGCAGGCAAAGGACAGTTAACACTGAAGCTTTCTTT.

In the case of this clonotype: Given a much more abundant clone one base away, this may be a read error. This chain connects TRBV20-1 to TRBJ2-1; the match to TRBD2 covers 9 bases. The CDR3 spans 18 residues. Germline-derived CDR1 and CDR2 are DFQATT and SNEGSKA (reference sequence). The CDR3 DNA is TGCAGTTCTAGAGATCCGAAGCTCCCCAGCGGGAGGTGCAATGAGCAGTTCTTC. Its protein product is CSSRDPKLPSGRCNEQFF.

This chain's CDR3 is CASSGGLTGETQYF. The CDR3 nucleotides are TGTGCCAGCAGTGGGGGACTGACCGGAGAGACCCAGTACTTC. V and J are TRBV2 and TRBJ2-5; perhaps TRBD2 as D (6 bases). The length of the CDR3 is 14 residues. V was shortened by 4 bases and J by 4 bases, with 13 bases between the two germline ends. CDR1 and CDR2 from the germline V gene are SNHLY and FYNNEI.

V gene TRBV20-1 combines with J gene TRBJ2-3; D remains ambiguous. The V end was cut by 3 bases, the J end by 8 bases, with 15 bases between. The CDR3 sequence is 13 residues long. Per germline, CDR1 DFQATT and CDR2 SNEGSKA (reference sequence). The DNA for the CDR3 is TGCAGTGCTAGTTTAGCCGAGGCGAGTACGCAGTATTTT. Its protein product is CSASLAEASTQYF.

The V and J genes are TRBV7-9 and TRBJ1-1; TRBD1 matches at 9 bases. CDR1 SEHNR and CDR2 FQNEAQ come from the germline V gene (reference sequence). V shed 5 bases and J 1 base; nucleotides not matched to a gene: 5. This CDR3 contains 15 residues. CDR3 in DNA: TGTGCCAGCAGCACGGGACAGGGACGGAACACTGAAGCTTTCTTT. Encoded protein: CASSTGQGRNTEAFF.

The table lists this clonotype with a few counts. The chain has TRBV9 and TRBJ2-1, with 13 nucleotides matching TRBD2. This CDR3 comprises 16 residues. Looked up from germline, CDR1 is SGDLS and CDR2 is YYNGEE. The V and J ends lost 0 bases and 13 bases, in that order; junction bases with no gene match: 10. The CDR3 bases are TGTGCCAGCAGCGTAGGAACAACTAGCGGGGGGGCCTTACAGTTCTTC. It is translated as CASSVGTTSGGALQFF.

This clonotype was counted a few times. This rearrangement joins TRBV12-5 to TRBJ1-5, with D possibly TRBD1 on 5 matching bases. With 5 bases removed from V and 1 base from J, the gap between germline ends came to 12 bases. The length of the CDR3 is 15 residues. Per the germline V gene, CDR1 is LGHNT and CDR2 is FRNRAP. This chain's CDR3 is CASGATGRSNQPQHF. CDR3 sequence (DNA): TGTGCTAGTGGTGCTACGGGACGCAGCAATCAGCCCCAGCATTTT.